This T cell receptor beta chain was profiled in a study of blood T cells in healthy people across ages. A J-beta primer mix and a sample-barcoded 5' primer were used in a second PCR of about 7 to 12 cycles. TCRdb redid the calling of the 5' RACE reads with MiXCR, one entry per CDR3 protein. The table includes hundreds of thousands of distinct CDR3 sequences, about 28% detected once. In its sample, this clonotype was seen a few times. V lost 0 bases to trimming and J lost 7 bases, with 9 bases between them. The CDR3 runs to 14 residues. Germline CDR1 reads KGHSH; CDR2 reads LQKENI. The source of this sequence is a woman of 80 years or more in good health. This chain connects TRBV18 to TRBJ1-4; D perhaps matches TRBD1 (6 bases). Sequenced sample: blood. CDR3 amino acids: CASSPPGASEKLFF. The CDR3 DNA reads TGTGCCAGCTCACCACCGGGGGCTAGTGAAAAACTGTTTTTT.